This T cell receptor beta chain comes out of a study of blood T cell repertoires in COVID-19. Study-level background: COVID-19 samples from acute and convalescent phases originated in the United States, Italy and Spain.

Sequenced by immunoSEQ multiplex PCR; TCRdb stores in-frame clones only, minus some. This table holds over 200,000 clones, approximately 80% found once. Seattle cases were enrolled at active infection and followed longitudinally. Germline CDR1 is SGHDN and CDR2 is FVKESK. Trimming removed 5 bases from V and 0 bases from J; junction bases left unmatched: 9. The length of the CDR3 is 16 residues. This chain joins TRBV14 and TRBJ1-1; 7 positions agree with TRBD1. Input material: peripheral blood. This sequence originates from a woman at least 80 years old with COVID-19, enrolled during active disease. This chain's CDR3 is CASSARQGGVNTEAFF. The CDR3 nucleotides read TGTGCCAGCAGCGCCCGACAGGGAGGCGTGAACACTGAAGCTTTCTTT.